This T cell receptor beta chain is from a study of cytomegalovirus exposure and HLA in healthy donors. The CDR3 is made up of 12 amino acids. The V segment lost 6 bases and the J segment 11 bases; nucleotides outside the gene matches: 6. Germline lookup yields CDR1 SNHLY and CDR2 FYNNEI. With 60 Vbeta and 13 Jbeta primers, the PCR was carried out. Produced via immunoSEQ multiplex PCR; TCRdb's table is partial and in-frame only. This table holds 120,000 or so clones, 75% to 85% found once. The V call is TRBV2, the J call TRBJ2-5; 10 bases are a match to TRBD2. The sequence came from a man aged 35 to 55 in good health and CMV-seronegative. Specimen: PBMCs. CDR3 bases: TGTGCCAGCAGAGCGGGAGGGAGGGAGCAGTACTTC. The encoded protein is CASRAGGREQYF.